The 24 T cell receptor beta chains reported below all come from one sample, sequenced in a study of shared T cell receptors in the human thymus. Sequencing used immunoSEQ multiplex PCR; TCRdb keeps in-frame clones, though not all of them. The top ten hold about 0.01% of the sample, which has roughly 660,000 clones, roughly 90% seen once. The sample was also reused in another study, on human thymus T cells.

The sequenced sample was thymocytes. The receptor set was obtained from a boy under two years old with a congenital heart defect.

The V call is TRBV27, the J call TRBJ2-1, with D hard to call. The CDR3 consists of 16 residues. Trimming left V 6 bases short and J 2 bases short, with 17 bases between. In germline, CDR1 is MNHEY, CDR2 SMNVEV (reference sequence). The CDR3 protein is CASSPGFPRTYNEQFF. CDR3 nucleotide sequence: TGTGCCAGCAGCCCCGGGTTCCCCCGCACCTACAATGAGCAGTTCTTC.

This chain links TRBV6-1 with TRBJ1-2, with D perhaps TRBD1 (6 bases). The germline V gene encodes CDR1 MNHNS and CDR2 SASEGT. The CDR3 has 16 residues. V shed 0 bases and J shed 0 bases, with 11 bases lying between them. The CDR3 DNA follows: TGTGCCAGCAGTGAAGCTGCGGCAGGGGCTAACTATGGCTACACCTTC. Translation: CASSEAAAGANYGYTF.

The chain combines TRBV9 with TRBJ1-3, with 10 bases matching TRBD1. V was pared by 4 bases and J by 2 bases, with 6 bases of the junction left unmatched. This CDR3 has 16 residues. Germline CDR1 reads SGDLS; CDR2 reads YYNGEE. CDR3 in DNA: TGTGCCAGCAGCCTACGGGACAGGGGACCTGGAAACACCATATATTTT. It codes for CASSLRDRGPGNTIYF.

This chain connects TRBV14 to TRBJ1-2; 11 nucleotides line up with TRBD1. The germline V gene encodes CDR1 SGHDN and CDR2 FVKESK. The CDR3 spans 15 residues. Losses at the gene ends were 5 bases for V and 1 base for J; bases not matched to a gene: 3. CDR3 DNA: TGTGCCAGCAGCGGACAGGGGGCGGTTAACTATGGCTACACCTTC. This sequence encodes CASSGQGAVNYGYTF. Complete variable domain (other parts from reference TRBV14 and TRBJ1-2): EAGVTQFPSHSVIEKGQTVTLRCDPISGHDNLYWYRRVMGKEIKFLLHFVKESKQDESGMPNNRFLAERTGGTYSTLKVQPAELEDSGVYFCASSGQGAVNYGYTFGSGTRLTVV.

The gene calls are TRBV4-2 and TRBJ1-1; D ambiguous. Germline assignment: CDR1 LGHNA and CDR2 YNFKEQ. Trimming removed 0 bases at V and 8 bases at J, with 10 bases between. This CDR3 spans 13 amino acids. For the CDR3, the DNA is TGTGCCAGCAGCCAAGAAAGTCGTGGCGAAGCTTTCTTT. This codes for CASSQESRGEAFF.

The rearrangement uses TRBV11-2 and TRBJ2-5, with a tentative D call TRBD2 (6 bases). This CDR3 spans 14 amino acids. Trimming pared 5 bases from V and 2 bases from J, leaving 12 bases between. Germline V gene data show CDR1 as SGHAT and CDR2 as FQNNGV. The CDR3 loop is CASSPPTRQETQYF. The CDR3 coding sequence is TGTGCCAGCAGCCCACCGACTAGACAAGAGACCCAGTACTTC.

This sequence joins TRBV5-1 and TRBJ1-2; D not certain. The CDR3 consists of 14 residues. V was pared by 0 bases and J by 4 bases, with 10 bases between. Germline lookup yields CDR1 SGHRS and CDR2 YFSETQ. The CDR3 DNA reads as TGCGCCAGCAGCTTGGGGCAGGATAGCTATGGCTACACCTTC. Protein product: CASSLGQDSYGYTF. The full variable domain, completed using reference TRBV5-1 and TRBJ1-2, is KAGVTQTPRYLIKTRGQQVTLSCSPISGHRSVSWYQQTPGQGLQFLFEYFSETQRNKGNFPGRFSGRQFSNSRSEMNVSTLELGDSALYLCASSLGQDSYGYTFGSGTRLTVV.

The J gene is TRBJ2-7, the V gene TRBV30; TRBD2 might be the D (6 bases). Trimming removed 7 bases at V and 3 bases at J, with 28 bases between. The germline CDR1 and CDR2 sequences are GTSNPN and SVGIG (reference sequence). The CDR3 length is 17 residues. CDR3 residues: CASDPRTNPRGGYEQYF. CDR3 DNA sequence: TGTGCCTCCGACCCCCGGACTAACCCCCGGGGAGGCTACGAGCAGTACTTC.

The rearrangement uses TRBV27 and TRBJ1-5; D possibly corresponds to TRBD1 (5 bases). Germline CDR1 is MNHEY and CDR2 is SMNVEV (reference sequence). The CDR3 spans 13 residues. Trimming cost V 8 bases and J 2 bases, with 10 bases left between them. Here the CDR3 DNA reads TGTGCCAGCGCCAGGGTGGGCAATCAGCCCCAGCATTTT. Translation gives CASARVGNQPQHF.

The V gene is TRBV6-1, the J gene TRBJ1-5; no definite D call. The germline V gene encodes CDR1 MNHNS and CDR2 SASEGT. The CDR3 spans 15 residues. Trimming removed 2 bases from V and 3 bases from J, with 11 bases in between. The CDR3 region has the DNA TGTGCCAGCAGTGAACGGCAGGTAGACAATCAGCCCCAGCATTTT. Its translation: CASSERQVDNQPQHF.

This sequence joins TRBV10-1 and TRBJ2-7; 16 nucleotides agree with TRBD2. The CDR3 is made up of 17 amino acids. The J segment lost 5 bases and the V segment lost 6 bases, leaving 10 bases of the junction unmatched. Germline CDR1 reads WNHNN; CDR2 reads SYGVQD (reference sequence). Here the CDR3 reads CASSQGTSGRGINEQYF. DNA of the CDR3: TGCGCCAGCAGCCAAGGGACTAGCGGGAGGGGTATCAACGAGCAGTACTTC.

The chain employs TRBV6-1 and TRBJ2-1; 8 bases match TRBD1. The CDR3 consists of 12 residues. CDR1 and CDR2 (germline): MNHNS, SASEGT. Trimming took 8 bases from V and 8 from J; bases not matched to a gene: 5. Here the CDR3 DNA reads TGTGCCAGCGGACAGGGTAGACATGAGCAGTTCTTC. Its protein is CASGQGRHEQFF.

The chain employs TRBV4-1 and TRBJ2-5; 8 bases agree with TRBD1. Germline V gene sequence: CDR1 MGHRA, CDR2 YSYEKL. This CDR3 spans 15 amino acids. V gave up 4 bases and J gave up 4 bases; unmatched junction bases: 8. CDR3 amino acids: CASSPQGTGGETQYF. The CDR3 DNA reads as TGCGCCAGCAGCCCCCAGGGGACAGGAGGAGAGACCCAGTACTTC.

The V call is TRBV13, the J call TRBJ2-3; the match to TRBD2 covers 12 bases. The CDR3 is made up of 16 amino acids. Per the germline V gene, CDR1 is PRHDT and CDR2 is FYEKMQ (reference sequence). The ends lost 3 bases at V and 0 bases at J; junction bases unmatched: 1. The CDR3 DNA reads TGTGCCAGCAGCTTGACTAGCGGGGGCAGCACAGATACGCAGTATTTT. This codes for CASSLTSGGSTDTQYF.

This chain joins TRBV27 and TRBJ2-7; 9 bases fit TRBD1. V dropped 5 bases and J dropped 5; count of bases not matched to a gene: 10. Germline V gene lookup returns CDR1 MNHEY and CDR2 SMNVEV (reference sequence). The CDR3 is made up of 15 amino acids. The CDR3 DNA follows: TGTGCCAGCAGTCTAAAGGGACAGGGCTACGACGAGCAGTACTTC. Residues: CASSLKGQGYDEQYF.

The chain links TRBV5-1 to TRBJ2-3; D may be TRBD2 (6 bases). Trimming pared 0 bases from V and 0 bases from J, leaving 17 bases between. The CDR3 runs 18 residues. CDR1 and CDR2 from the germline V gene are SGHRS and YFSETQ. The CDR3 bases are TGCGCCAGCAGCTTGGGAGGGAGGCTGCCCGCTAGCACAGATACGCAGTATTTT. Translating it yields CASSLGGRLPASTDTQYF.

The chain employs TRBV23-1 and TRBJ2-7; 11 nucleotides agree with TRBD2. TRBV23-1 is designated an ORF whose function remains uncertain. The CDR3 consists of 15 residues. V shed 4 bases and J 4 bases; nucleotides not matched to a gene: 6. DNA of the CDR3: TGCGCCAGCAGTCCGGGACTAGCGGATAAATACGAGCAGTACTTC. Its protein is CASSPGLADKYEQYF.

The chain recombines TRBV5-6 with TRBJ1-1; D unresolved. Trimming pared 1 base from V and 1 base from J, leaving 8 bases between. Germline CDR1 SGHDT, CDR2 YYEEEE. The CDR3 contains 14 residues. CDR3 residues: CASSLRQANTEAFF. CDR3 in DNA: TGTGCCAGCAGCTTGCGGCAGGCGAACACTGAAGCTTTCTTT. The variable domain in full, with the rest retrieved from reference TRBV5-6 and TRBJ1-1, is DAGVTQSPTHLIKTRGQQVTLRCSPKSGHDTVSWYQQALGQGPQFIFQYYEEEERQRGNFPDRFSGHQFPNYSSELNVNALLLGDSALYLCASSLRQANTEAFFGQGTRLTVV.

This chain links TRBV28 with TRBJ2-1; 8 nucleotides line up with TRBD1. The CDR3 covers 17 residues. Germline CDR1 and CDR2: MDHEN and SYDVKM. V gave up 5 bases and J gave up 9 bases; unmatched junction bases: 18. Written as DNA, the CDR3 is TGTGCCAGCAGTCACCAATCACGGGACAGGCCATGCGGTGAGCAGTTCTTC. It specifies CASSHQSRDRPCGEQFF.

The J gene is TRBJ2-3, the V gene TRBV29-1; 9 bases line up with TRBD1. Germline lookup yields CDR1 SQVTM and CDR2 ANQGSEA. J lost 5 bases, V lost 6 bases, and 6 bases had no gene match. CDR3 size: 13 residues. The DNA for the CDR3 is TGCAGCGTAACCGGGACAGGGAAAGATACGCAGTATTTT. Translation: CSVTGTGKDTQYF.

This clone was counted once. The CDR3 loop is CASSLASSDSRSYEQYF. In nucleotides, the CDR3 is TGTGCCAGCAGCTTAGCGAGCTCGGACAGCCGCTCCTACGAGCAGTACTTC. J is TRBJ2-7 and V is TRBV7-2; a possible D gene is TRBD1 (6 bases). From germline, CDR1 is SGHTA and CDR2 FQGNSA. This CDR3 comprises 17 residues. The ends were cut back, 0 bases at V and 0 bases at J, with 15 bases in the middle.

The genes are TRBV11-3 and TRBJ2-1, with 10 nucleotides matching TRBD2. The germline CDR1 and CDR2 sequences are SGHNT and YENEEA. The CDR3 has 15 residues. The ends lost 7 bases at V and 3 bases at J; junction bases unmatched: 6. The CDR3 DNA reads TGTGCCAGCACCTGCGCTAGCGGGAGCTACAATGAGCAGTTCTTC. Translating it yields CASTCASGSYNEQFF.

J is TRBJ2-1 and V is TRBV27; 13 bases map to TRBD2. The CDR3 has 17 residues. Per germline, CDR1 MNHEY and CDR2 SMNVEV (reference sequence). The J segment lost 5 bases and the V segment lost 5 bases, leaving 9 bases of the junction unmatched. The CDR3: CASSAPGTSGVDNEQFF. The CDR3 coding sequence is TGTGCCAGCAGTGCTCCCGGGACTAGCGGGGTTGACAATGAGCAGTTCTTC.

This chain uses TRBV6-1 with TRBJ2-2, with 7 bases matching TRBD1. After removal of 3 bases from V and 3 bases from J, the junction contained 13 bases not matched to a gene. The V gene's germline CDR1 is MNHNS and CDR2 SASEGT. The CDR3 totals 18 residues. For the CDR3, the DNA is TGTGCCAGCAGTGACCGGCCCCGACAGGGATGGGACACCGGGGAGCTGTTTTTT. Its protein is CASSDRPRQGWDTGELFF.